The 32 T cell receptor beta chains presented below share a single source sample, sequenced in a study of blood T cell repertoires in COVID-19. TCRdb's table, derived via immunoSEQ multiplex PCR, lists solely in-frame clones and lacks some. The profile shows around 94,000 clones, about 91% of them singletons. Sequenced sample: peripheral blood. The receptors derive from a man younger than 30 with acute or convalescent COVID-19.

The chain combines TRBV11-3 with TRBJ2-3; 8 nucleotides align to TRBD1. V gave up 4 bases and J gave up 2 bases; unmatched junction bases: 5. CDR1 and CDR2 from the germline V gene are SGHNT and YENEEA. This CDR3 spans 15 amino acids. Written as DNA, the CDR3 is TGTGCCAGCAGCTGGGGACAGGCCATCACAGATACGCAGTATTTT. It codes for CASSWGQAITDTQYF.

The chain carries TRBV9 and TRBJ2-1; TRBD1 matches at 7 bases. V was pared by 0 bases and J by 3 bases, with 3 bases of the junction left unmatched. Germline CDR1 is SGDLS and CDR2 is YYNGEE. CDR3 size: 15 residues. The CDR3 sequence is CASSVAGTVYNEQFF. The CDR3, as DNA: TGTGCCAGCAGCGTAGCTGGGACAGTCTACAATGAGCAGTTCTTC.

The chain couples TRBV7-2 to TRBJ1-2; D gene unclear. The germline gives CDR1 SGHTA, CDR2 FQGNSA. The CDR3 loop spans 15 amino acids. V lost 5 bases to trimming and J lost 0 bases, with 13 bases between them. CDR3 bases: TGTGCCAGCAGCGGGAGAGGCAGGACTAACTATGGCTACACCTTC. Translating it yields CASSGRGRTNYGYTF.

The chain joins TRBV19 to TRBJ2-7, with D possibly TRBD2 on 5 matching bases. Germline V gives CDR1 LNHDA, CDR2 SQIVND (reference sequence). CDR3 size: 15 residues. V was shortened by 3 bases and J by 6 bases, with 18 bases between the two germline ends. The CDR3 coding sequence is TGTGCCAGTAGTATGACCAGCGGAGCGTTGGGCGAGCAGTACTTC. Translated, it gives CASSMTSGALGEQYF.

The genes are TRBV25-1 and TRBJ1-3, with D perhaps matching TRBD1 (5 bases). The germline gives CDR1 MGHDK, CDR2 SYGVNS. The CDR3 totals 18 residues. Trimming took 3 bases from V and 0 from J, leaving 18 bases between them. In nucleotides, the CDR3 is TGTGCCAGCAGTGAGGGGAAGGGGCGGGGAAACTCTGGAAACACCATATATTTT. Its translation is CASSEGKGRGNSGNTIYF.

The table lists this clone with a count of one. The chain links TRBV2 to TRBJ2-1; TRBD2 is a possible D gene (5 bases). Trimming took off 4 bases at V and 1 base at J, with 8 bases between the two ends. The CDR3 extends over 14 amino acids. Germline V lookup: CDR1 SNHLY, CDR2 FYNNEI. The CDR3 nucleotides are TGTGCCAGCAGTGCCCTAGCTTCCTACAATGAGCAGTTCTTC. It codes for CASSALASYNEQFF.

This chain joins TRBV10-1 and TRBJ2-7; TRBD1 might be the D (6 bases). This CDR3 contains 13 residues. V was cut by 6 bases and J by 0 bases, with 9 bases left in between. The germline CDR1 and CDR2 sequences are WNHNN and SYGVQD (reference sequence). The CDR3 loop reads CASRGASSYEQYF. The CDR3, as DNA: TGCGCCAGCAGGGGGGCCAGCTCCTACGAGCAGTACTTC.

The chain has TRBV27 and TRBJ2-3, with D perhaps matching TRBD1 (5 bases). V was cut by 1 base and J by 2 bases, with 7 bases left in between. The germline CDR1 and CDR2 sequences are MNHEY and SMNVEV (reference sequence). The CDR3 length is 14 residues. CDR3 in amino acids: CASSLWGPTDTQYF. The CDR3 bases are TGTGCCAGCAGTTTATGGGGCCCCACAGATACGCAGTATTTT.

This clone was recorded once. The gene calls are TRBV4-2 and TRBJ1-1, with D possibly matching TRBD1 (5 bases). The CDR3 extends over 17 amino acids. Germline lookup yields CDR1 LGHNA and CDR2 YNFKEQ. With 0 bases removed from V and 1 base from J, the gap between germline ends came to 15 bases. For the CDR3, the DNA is TGTGCCAGCAGCCAAGATCGGGCGGGGACCCAGAACACTGAAGCTTTCTTT. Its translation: CASSQDRAGTQNTEAFF.

The CDR3 sequence is CASSPSETQYF. CDR3 in DNA: TGTGCCAGCTCACCCTCGGAGACCCAGTACTTC. The chain is built from TRBV18 and TRBJ2-5; D unclear. Trimming pared 3 bases from V and 5 bases from J, leaving 4 bases between. The V gene's germline CDR1 is KGHSH and CDR2 LQKENI. The CDR3 loop spans 11 amino acids.

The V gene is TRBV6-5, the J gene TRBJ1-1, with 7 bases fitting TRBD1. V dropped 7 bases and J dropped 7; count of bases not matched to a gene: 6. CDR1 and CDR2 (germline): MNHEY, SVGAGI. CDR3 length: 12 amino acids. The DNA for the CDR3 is TGTGCCAGCATATCGGGGACAGTTGAAGCTTTCTTT. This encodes CASISGTVEAFF.

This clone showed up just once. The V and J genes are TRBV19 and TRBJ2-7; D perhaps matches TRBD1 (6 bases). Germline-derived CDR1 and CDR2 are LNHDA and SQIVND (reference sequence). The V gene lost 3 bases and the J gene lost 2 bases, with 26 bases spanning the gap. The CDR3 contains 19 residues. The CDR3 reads CASSIPQGPHPKLAYEQYF. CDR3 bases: TGTGCCAGTAGTATTCCCCAGGGGCCACATCCAAAGCTGGCCTACGAGCAGTACTTC.

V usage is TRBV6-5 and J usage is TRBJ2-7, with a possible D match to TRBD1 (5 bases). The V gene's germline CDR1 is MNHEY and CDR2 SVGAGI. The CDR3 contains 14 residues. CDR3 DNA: TGTACTTCTAAGTTGGGCAGGGATTACTACGAGCAGTACTTC. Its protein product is CTSKLGRDYYEQYF.

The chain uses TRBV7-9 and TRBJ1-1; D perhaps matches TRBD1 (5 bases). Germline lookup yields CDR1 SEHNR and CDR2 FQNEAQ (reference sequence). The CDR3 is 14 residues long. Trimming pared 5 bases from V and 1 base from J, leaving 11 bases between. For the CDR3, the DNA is TGTGCCAGCAGCGCCGGACACCCGAACACTGAAGCTTTCTTT. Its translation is CASSAGHPNTEAFF.

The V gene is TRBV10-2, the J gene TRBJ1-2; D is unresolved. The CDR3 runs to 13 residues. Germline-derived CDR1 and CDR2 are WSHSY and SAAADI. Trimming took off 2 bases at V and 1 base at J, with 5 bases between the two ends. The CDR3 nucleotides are TGCGCCAGCAGTGAGACGGTTAACTATGGCTACACCTTC. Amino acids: CASSETVNYGYTF.

DNA for the CDR3: TGTGCCAGCAGTTTAGGGCTGGGGGAGGGGGCCCAGCATTTT. This gives the protein CASSLGLGEGAQHF. The V call is TRBV27, the J call TRBJ1-5; possible D gene TRBD1, 6 bases. With 2 bases removed from V and 11 bases from J, the gap between germline ends came to 16 bases. The CDR3 length is 14 residues. CDR1 MNHEY and CDR2 SMNVEV come from the germline V gene (reference sequence).

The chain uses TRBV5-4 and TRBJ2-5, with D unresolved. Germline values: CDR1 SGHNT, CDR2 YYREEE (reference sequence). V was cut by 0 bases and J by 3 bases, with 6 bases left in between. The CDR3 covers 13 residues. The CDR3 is CASSLVGEETQYF. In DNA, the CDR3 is TGTGCCAGCAGCTTGGTCGGTGAAGAGACCCAGTACTTC. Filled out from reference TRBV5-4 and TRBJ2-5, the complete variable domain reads ETGVTQSPTHLIKTRGQQVTLRCSSQSGHNTVSWYQQALGQGPQFIFQYYREEENGRGNFPPRFSGLQFPNYSSELNVNALELDDSALYLCASSLVGEETQYFGPGTRLLVL.

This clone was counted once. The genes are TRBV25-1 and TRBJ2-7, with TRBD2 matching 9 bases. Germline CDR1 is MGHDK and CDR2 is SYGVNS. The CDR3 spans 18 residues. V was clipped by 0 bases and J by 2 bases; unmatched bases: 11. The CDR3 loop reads CASSEYSPAGGLTYEQYF. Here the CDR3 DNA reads TGTGCCAGCAGTGAATATTCTCCAGCGGGGGGTCTCACCTACGAGCAGTACTTC.

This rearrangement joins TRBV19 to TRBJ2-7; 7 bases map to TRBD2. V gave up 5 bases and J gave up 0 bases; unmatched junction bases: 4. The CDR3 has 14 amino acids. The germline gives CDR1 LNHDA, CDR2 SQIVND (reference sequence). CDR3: CASSSAGVSYEQYF. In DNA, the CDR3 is TGTGCCAGTAGTTCGGCGGGAGTCTCCTACGAGCAGTACTTC.

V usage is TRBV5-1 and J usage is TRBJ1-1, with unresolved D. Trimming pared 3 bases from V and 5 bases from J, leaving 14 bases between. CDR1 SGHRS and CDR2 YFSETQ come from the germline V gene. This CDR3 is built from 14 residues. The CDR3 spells CASSSNVGDTEAFF. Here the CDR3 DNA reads TGCGCCAGCAGCTCCAACGTCGGGGATACTGAAGCTTTCTTT. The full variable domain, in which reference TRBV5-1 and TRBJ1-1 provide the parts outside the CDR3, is KAGVTQTPRYLIKTRGQQVTLSCSPISGHRSVSWYQQTPGQGLQFLFEYFSETQRNKGNFPGRFSGRQFSNSRSEMNVSTLELGDSALYLCASSSNVGDTEAFFGQGTRLTVV.

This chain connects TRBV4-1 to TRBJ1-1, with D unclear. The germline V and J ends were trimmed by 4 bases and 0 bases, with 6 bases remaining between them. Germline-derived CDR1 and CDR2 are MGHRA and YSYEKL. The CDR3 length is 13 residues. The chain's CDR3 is CASSLQMNTEAFF. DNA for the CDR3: TGCGCCAGCAGCCTTCAGATGAACACTGAAGCTTTCTTT.

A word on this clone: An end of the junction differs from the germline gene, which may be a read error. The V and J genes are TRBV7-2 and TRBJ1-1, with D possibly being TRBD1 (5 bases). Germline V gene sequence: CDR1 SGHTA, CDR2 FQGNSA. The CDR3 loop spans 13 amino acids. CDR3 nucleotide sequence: TGTGCCAGCAGTAAACGACAGACCCTAAGTGGCGAATTT. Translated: CASSKRQTLSGEF. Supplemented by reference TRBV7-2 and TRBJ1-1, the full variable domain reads GAGVSQSPSNKVTEKGKDVELRCDPISGHTALYWYRQSLGQGLEFLIYFQGNSAPDKSGLPSDRFSAERTGGSVSTLTIQRTQQEDSAVYLCASSKRQTLSGEFGQGTRLTVV.

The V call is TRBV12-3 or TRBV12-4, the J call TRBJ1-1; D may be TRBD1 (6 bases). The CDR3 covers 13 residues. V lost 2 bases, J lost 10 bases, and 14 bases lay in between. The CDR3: CASSLLQGRVAFF. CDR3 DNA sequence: TGTGCCAGCAGTTTACTCCAGGGGAGGGTAGCTTTCTTT.

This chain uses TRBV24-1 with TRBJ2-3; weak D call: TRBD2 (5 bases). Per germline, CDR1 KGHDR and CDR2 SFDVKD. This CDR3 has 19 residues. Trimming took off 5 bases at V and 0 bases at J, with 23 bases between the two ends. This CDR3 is CATSGVRAREGTSTDTQYF. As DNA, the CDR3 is TGTGCCACCAGTGGCGTGCGGGCCAGAGAGGGAACTAGCACAGATACGCAGTATTTT.

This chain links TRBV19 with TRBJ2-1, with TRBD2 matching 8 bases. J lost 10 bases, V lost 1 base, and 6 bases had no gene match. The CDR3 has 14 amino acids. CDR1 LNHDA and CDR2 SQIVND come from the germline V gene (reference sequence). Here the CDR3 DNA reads TGTGCCAGTAGTATAGGGACTAGCTCGGGAGAGCAGTTCTTC. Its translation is CASSIGTSSGEQFF.

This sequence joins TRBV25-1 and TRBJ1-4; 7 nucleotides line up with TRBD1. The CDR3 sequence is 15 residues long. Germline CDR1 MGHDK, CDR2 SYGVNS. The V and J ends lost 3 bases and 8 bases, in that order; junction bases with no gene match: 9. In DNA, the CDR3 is TGTGCCAGCAGTGATACCGGGACAGATGGAGAAAAACTGTTTTTT. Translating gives CASSDTGTDGEKLFF. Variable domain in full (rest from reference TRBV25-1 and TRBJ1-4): EADIYQTPRYLVIGTGKKITLECSQTMGHDKMYWYQQDPGMELHLIHYSYGVNSTEKGDLSSESTVSRIRTEHFPLTLESARPSHTSQYLCASSDTGTDGEKLFFGSGTQLSVL.

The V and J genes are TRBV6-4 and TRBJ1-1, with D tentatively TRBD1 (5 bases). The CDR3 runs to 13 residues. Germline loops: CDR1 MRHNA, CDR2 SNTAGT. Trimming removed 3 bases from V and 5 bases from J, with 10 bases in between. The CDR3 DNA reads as TGTGCCAGCAGTGAGGTACGGGGGACTGAAGCTTTCTTT. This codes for CASSEVRGTEAFF.

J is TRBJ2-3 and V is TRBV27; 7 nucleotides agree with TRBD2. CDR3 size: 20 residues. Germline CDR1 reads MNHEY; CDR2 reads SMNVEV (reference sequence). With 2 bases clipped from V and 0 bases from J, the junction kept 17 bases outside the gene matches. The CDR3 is CASSLVGGGVGLTSTDTQYF. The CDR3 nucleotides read TGTGCCAGCAGTTTAGTTGGCGGGGGTGTGGGTCTTACTAGCACAGATACGCAGTATTTT.

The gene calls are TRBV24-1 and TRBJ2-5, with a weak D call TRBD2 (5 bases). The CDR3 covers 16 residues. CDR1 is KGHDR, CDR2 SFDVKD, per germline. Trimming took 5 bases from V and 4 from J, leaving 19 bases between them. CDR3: CATSGGQNSVRETQYF. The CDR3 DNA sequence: TGTGCCACCAGTGGAGGGCAAAACTCCGTCAGAGAGACCCAGTACTTC.

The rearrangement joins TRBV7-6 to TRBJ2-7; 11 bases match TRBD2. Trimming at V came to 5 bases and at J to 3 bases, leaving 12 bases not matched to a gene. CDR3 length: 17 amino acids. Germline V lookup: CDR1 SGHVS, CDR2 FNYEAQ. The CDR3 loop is CASSPSSSGGYLYEQYF. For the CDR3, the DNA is TGTGCCAGCAGCCCATCATCTAGCGGGGGGTACCTCTACGAGCAGTACTTC.

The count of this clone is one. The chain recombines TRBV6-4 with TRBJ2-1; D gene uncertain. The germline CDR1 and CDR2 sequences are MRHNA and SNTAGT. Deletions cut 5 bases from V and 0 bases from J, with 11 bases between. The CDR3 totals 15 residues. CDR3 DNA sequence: TGTGCCAGCAGTCCCAGCGAGAGCTCCTACAATGAGCAGTTCTTC. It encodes CASSPSESSYNEQFF.

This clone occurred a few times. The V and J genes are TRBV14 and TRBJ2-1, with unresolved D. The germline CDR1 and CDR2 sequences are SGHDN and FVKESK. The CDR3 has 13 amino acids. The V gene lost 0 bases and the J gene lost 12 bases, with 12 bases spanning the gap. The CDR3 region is CASSQDPNSGQFF. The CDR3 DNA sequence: TGTGCCAGCAGCCAAGATCCCAACTCGGGGCAGTTCTTC. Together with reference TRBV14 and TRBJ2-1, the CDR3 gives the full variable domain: EAGVTQFPSHSVIEKGQTVTLRCDPISGHDNLYWYRRVMGKEIKFLLHFVKESKQDESGMPNNRFLAERTGGTYSTLKVQPAELEDSGVYFCASSQDPNSGQFFGPGTRLTVL.